This T cell receptor beta chain originates from a study of T cell changes during pregnancy in multiple sclerosis. The method was immunoSEQ multiplex PCR; TCRdb's version includes in-frame clones alone and lacks a portion of them. The sample records fewer than 55,000 clones, almost 90% being singletons. Germline loops: CDR1 SGHNT, CDR2 YYREEE (reference sequence). V was clipped by 0 bases and J by 5 bases; unmatched bases: 9. CDR3 length equals 17 residues. Sequenced material: peripheral blood, taken after pregnancy. The genes are TRBV5-4 and TRBJ2-3; 10 nucleotides agree with TRBD2. The clonotype was recovered from a female donor in good health, enrolled as a control in a pregnancy study. CDR3 sequence reads: CASSLGFQRGGQDTQYF. CDR3 DNA sequence: TGTGCCAGCAGCTTGGGTTTCCAGCGGGGGGGCCAAGATACGCAGTATTTT.